These 10 T cell receptor beta chains came from one sample sequenced in a study of Graves' ophthalmopathy and Graves' hyperthyroidism. Amplified material comprised TCR beta CDR3 regions derived from RNA transcripts. A first-round RT-PCR used HTBI primers, followed by a second-round multiplex PCR. In TCRdb, the multiplex PCR reads were re-called with MiXCR into one record per CDR3 protein. The table includes approximately 45,000 distinct CDR3 sequences, over 40% detected once. Sequences were obtained from peripheral blood. These receptors were obtained from an adult man with Graves' ophthalmopathy.

The V gene is TRBV24-1, the J gene TRBJ2-5; 7 bases fit TRBD2. The CDR3 is 15 amino acids. V lost 1 base, J lost 5 bases, and 6 bases stayed unmatched. CDR1 KGHDR and CDR2 SFDVKD come from the germline V gene. CDR3 DNA sequence: TGTGCCACCAGTGATTTAGGCGGGGGAGTGGAGACCCAGTACTTC. As protein: CATSDLGGGVETQYF.

The chain is built from TRBV6-4 and TRBJ1-5; D gene ambiguous. The CDR3 totals 14 residues. Germline V gene sequence: CDR1 MRHNA, CDR2 SNTAGT. The V end lost 3 bases, the J end lost 0 bases, and 6 bases lay between the germline ends. This CDR3 is CASSEGDSNQPQHF. The CDR3 region has the DNA TGTGCCAGCAGTGAGGGTGATAGCAATCAGCCCCAGCATTTT.

This clonotype has only one observation. V is TRBV24-1 and J is TRBJ2-5, with D tentatively TRBD2 (5 bases). Germline lookup yields CDR1 KGHDR and CDR2 SFDVKD. The ends were cut back, 3 bases at V and 4 bases at J, with 11 bases in the middle. This CDR3 is 14 amino acids long. The CDR3 is CATSDPSNRETQYF. The CDR3 DNA reads TGTGCCACCAGTGATCCTAGCAACAGAGAGACCCAGTACTTC.

To note about this clonotype: Relative to the germline gene, one junction end is altered; a read error may explain this. This chain uses TRBV6-6 with TRBJ2-7, with 7 bases that match TRBD2. The length of the CDR3 is 14 residues. Germline V gene data show CDR1 as MNHNY and CDR2 as SVGAGI (reference sequence). The DNA for the CDR3 is TGTGCCATCAGTCTAGCGGCTGCGGGGTACGAGCAGTACTTC. Protein product: CAISLAAAGYEQYF.

To note about this clonotype: Without the conserved terminal phenylalanine or tryptophan, this CDR3 likely stems from a read error. This chain joins TRBV5-1 and TRBJ2-7, with D perhaps TRBD1 (6 bases). Germline values: CDR1 SGHRS, CDR2 YFSETQ. V lost 0 bases to trimming and J lost 2 bases, with 9 bases between them. CDR3 length equals 14 residues. The CDR3 DNA follows: TGCGCCAGCAGCTTGGCAGGGGAGCCCTACGAGCAGTACTCC. Translating it yields CASSLAGEPYEQYS.

Of note for this clonotype: The junction departs from the called germline gene at one end, perhaps through a read error. This rearrangement joins TRBV2 to TRBJ2-5; D call uncertain. Germline assignment: CDR1 SNHLY and CDR2 FYNNEI. The CDR3 is 13 amino acids. The chain's CDR3 is CASSDPPQGTQYF. DNA for the CDR3: TGTGCCAGCAGTGATCCACCTCAAGGGACCCAGTACTTC.

The rearrangement links TRBV2 to TRBJ2-5; TRBD2 aligns across 7 bases. This CDR3 region has 16 residues. Per the germline V gene, CDR1 is SNHLY and CDR2 is FYNNEI. J gave up 5 bases and V 4 bases, and 13 bases lay outside the gene matches. As DNA, the CDR3 is TGTGCCAGCAGTGCGCGCAGCGGGGAGAGCAATGAGACCCAGTACTTC. Protein sequence: CASSARSGESNETQYF.

The chain links TRBV15 to TRBJ1-5, with D unclear. Trimming took 4 bases from V and 2 from J, leaving 6 bases between them. Germline V lookup: CDR1 LNHNV, CDR2 YYDKDF (reference sequence). There are 13 residues in the CDR3. The CDR3 spells CATSTQGNQPQHF. CDR3 bases: TGTGCCACCAGCACCCAGGGCAATCAGCCCCAGCATTTT.

The chain has TRBV7-9 and TRBJ1-1; TRBD1 might be the D (5 bases). This CDR3 is built from 15 residues. The V end lost 5 bases, the J end lost 2 bases, and 15 bases lay between the germline ends. Germline V gene sequence: CDR1 SEHNR, CDR2 FQNEAQ (reference sequence). This CDR3 reads CASSLLVGDNTEAFF. The CDR3 nucleotides read TGTGCCAGCAGCCTCCTGGTGGGGGATAACACTGAAGCTTTCTTT.

Many counts were recorded for this clonotype. The rearrangement uses TRBV11-1 and TRBJ1-2; D is undetermined. The CDR3 runs 14 residues. Trimming left V 5 bases short and J 4 bases short, with 14 bases between. Germline lookup yields CDR1 SGHAT and CDR2 FQDESV (reference sequence). CDR3: CASSTRDKSYGYTF. CDR3 DNA: TGTGCCAGCAGCACCCGAGACAAGTCCTATGGCTACACCTTC.